This entry describes one T cell receptor (beta chain). Its antigen remains undetermined. No base quality information exists; no much larger clone differs at one position. The data belong to a study of blood T cell repertoires in COVID-19 (dated by TCRdb to 2020 to 2021). For the wider study: The collaborator samples originated in the United States, Italy and Spain and spanned the acute and convalescent phases of COVID-19. The prospective study material was composed of cDNA or gDNA derived from T cells, B-cell-depleted T cells, or PBMCs. Subjects who had been exposed to COVID-19, were actively infected with it, or had recovered from it provided the deeply sampled blood TCRbeta repertoires that made up the dataset. The repertoires were released in a freely available public database intended as a resource for research on the immune response to SARS-CoV-2. The samples were drawn from the first 160 participants of the ongoing ImmuneRACE study and from 1,254 subjects provided by 6 global collaborators. Sample metadata almost always included a de-identified subject ID, COVID-19 status, age in years and sex. Where available, HLA class I and class II types were taken from metadata supplied by the sample provider and were not determined by assay-based typing.

The immunoSEQ Assay, a bias-controlled multiplex PCR, was used to amplify TCRbeta CDR3 regions from genomic DNA. From the authors' description of their analysis: The number of nucleated cells in each sample was estimated by amplification of reference gene primers within the assay. Sequence reads were collapsed and filtered to measure the absolute abundance of every unique TCRbeta CDR3 rearrangement. For each sample, productive Simpson clonality was calculated as the square root of Simpson's diversity index over productive rearrangements. TCRdb took this table from immuneACCESS and kept in-frame rearrangements with V and J called. Such tables lack part of the clones; where checked against another copy, unresolved V genes explain under half of the gap, and the rest is unexplained. D and trimming come from the DNA, and the V and J calls and clone size come from that table. The sample table lists 200,000 or so clones, about 82% of them with a count of one. Of the sample, 4.5% to 6.5% is held by the ten largest clones.

The cysteine opens and the phenylalanine closes a CDR3 of 16 amino acids. The only DNA kept is the CDR3, 48 bases in frame from the first base. The junction shows trimming of 4 bases on V and 2 bases on J, plus 15 bases between the germline ends. CDR1 is given as LNHDA and CDR2 as SQIVND, both from the germline V gene (reference sequence). Each collaborating institution followed its own protocols to collect whole blood in K2EDTA tubes. For TCRbeta analysis, collaborators shipped samples as frozen whole blood, isolated PBMCs, or DNA extracted from either of those sample types. The research as a whole found: How much clinical and demographic metadata was included differed by source and by participant, and the metadata was provided uncurated.

The receptor comes from a woman aged 25-40 years with acute or convalescent COVID-19. The sample taken for sequencing was peripheral blood. The chain is made from TRBV19 and TRBJ1-5; TRBD1 might be the D gene, on 6 matching bases. Read as DNA, the sequence is TGTGCCAGTAGTACCGGCAGGGGTATCCGCAATCAGCCCCAGCATTTT. Its translation is CASSTGRGIRNQPQHF.